The 7 T cell receptor beta chains below all came from one sample that was sequenced in a study of T-cell reconstitution after alpha-beta-depleted transplantation in children. A TCRbeta library incorporating unique molecular identifiers was prepared. TCRdb re-called the PCR reads through MiXCR, storing one row per CDR3 protein. The sample gives approximately 210,000 distinct CDR3 sequences, approximately 19% of which show up once; about 41% is in the top ten. Sequencing used PBMCs, mostly from graft donor cells, obtained 360 days after TCRalphabeta/CD19-depleted stem cell transplant. These receptors all come from a male patient under 10 years old who had a stem cell transplant for acute lymphoblastic leukemia, so the T cells may come from the graft donor.

This clonotype was seen more than once but under ten times. The chain joins TRBV7-9 to TRBJ2-2; D is perhaps TRBD1 (5 bases). CDR3 length: 15 amino acids. Per germline, CDR1 SEHNR and CDR2 FQNEAQ (reference sequence). The V end lost 3 bases, the J end lost 6 bases, and 14 bases lay between the germline ends. CDR3 sequence (DNA): TGTGCCAGCAGCTTTTCTTGGCAAGGGGCCGGGGAGCTGTTTTTT. This translates into CASSFSWQGAGELFF. Filled out from reference TRBV7-9 and TRBJ2-2, the complete variable domain reads DTGVSQNPRHKITKRGQNVTFRCDPISEHNRLYWYRQTLGQGPEFLTYFQNEAQLEKSRLLSDRFSAERPKGSFSTLEIQRTEQGDSAMYLCASSFSWQGAGELFFGEGSRLTVL.

The chain recombines TRBV18 with TRBJ2-1; D remains ambiguous. The germline V gene has CDR1 KGHSH and CDR2 LQKENI. With 5 bases removed from V and 5 bases from J, the gap between germline ends came to 19 bases. This CDR3 has 16 residues. The DNA of the CDR3 is TGTGCCAGCTCAGTGACCCTCAACCCGGGCAACAATGAGCAGTTCTTC. It translates to CASSVTLNPGNNEQFF. The full variable domain, in which reference TRBV18 and TRBJ2-1 provide the parts outside the CDR3, is NAGVMQNPRHLVRRRGQEARLRCSPMKGHSHVYWYRQLPEEGLKFMVYLQKENIIDESGMPKERFSAEFPKEGPSILRIQQVVRGDSAAYFCASSVTLNPGNNEQFFGPGTRLTVL.

This clonotype has only a few counts. The CDR3 loop is CASSWDRPSTDTQYF. In nucleotides, the CDR3 is TGTGCCAGCAGCTGGGACAGGCCCAGCACAGATACGCAGTATTTT. The chain couples TRBV11-1 to TRBJ2-3, with 8 bases lining up with TRBD1. The CDR3 contains 15 residues. The ends lost 4 bases at V and 0 bases at J; junction bases unmatched: 3. Germline CDR1 SGHAT, CDR2 FQDESV (reference sequence).

The rearrangement uses TRBV29-1 and TRBJ2-5; D is undetermined. Per germline, CDR1 SQVTM and CDR2 ANQGSEA. This CDR3 comprises 13 residues. Trimming shortened V by 2 bases and J by 0 bases, and 7 bases separated the two germline ends. CDR3 DNA: TGCAGCGTTGAAATCGGTGACCAAGAGACCCAGTACTTC. This codes for CSVEIGDQETQYF.

V gene TRBV7-3 combines with J gene TRBJ2-3; 14 nucleotides agree with TRBD2. V shed 1 base, J shed 3 bases, and the junction held 6 bases outside the gene matches. The CDR3 is 18 amino acids. Germline assignment: CDR1 SGHTA and CDR2 FQGTGA. DNA of the CDR3: TGTGCCAGCAGCTTAAAGGGACTAGCGGGAGATCCGACAGATACGCAGTATTTT. As protein: CASSLKGLAGDPTDTQYF. Full variable domain (missing parts from reference TRBV7-3 and TRBJ2-3): GAGVSQTPSNKVTEKGKYVELRCDPISGHTALYWYRQSLGQGPEFLIYFQGTGAADDSGLPNDRFFAVRPEGSVSTLKIQRTERGDSAVYLCASSLKGLAGDPTDTQYFGPGTRLTVL.

The gene calls are TRBV2 and TRBJ1-3; no definite D call. CDR3 length: 14 amino acids. CDR1 is SNHLY and CDR2 is FYNNEI in the germline V gene. The V and J ends lost 0 bases and 2 bases respectively, with 5 bases between them. The CDR3, as DNA: TGTGCCAGCAGTGAAGCTGGGACTGGAAACACCATATATTTT. Encoded protein: CASSEAGTGNTIYF.

The chain uses TRBV25-1 and TRBJ1-2; D call uncertain. Germline V gene data show CDR1 as MGHDK and CDR2 as SYGVNS. CDR3 length: 17 amino acids. Trimming left V 2 bases short and J 1 base short, with 17 bases between. CDR3 coding DNA: TGTGCCAGCAGTGAAGTCGATTGGGCAGACCATAACTATGGCTACACCTTC. Protein product: CASSEVDWADHNYGYTF.